One T cell receptor beta chain is described in this entry. A much larger clone differs by one base, so this may be a read error. RNA was extracted from bulk tissue without any cell sorting. This sample is drawn from a study of tumor and adjacent non-tumor tissue in lung cancer. TCRbeta libraries were built with three rounds of nested PCR, modified from ARM-PCR. TCRdb ran MiXCR on the multiplex PCR reads and lists one entry per CDR3 protein. The profile shows over 100,000 distinct CDR3 sequences, more than 70% of them singletons. Per the germline V gene, CDR1 is MNHEY and CDR2 is SVGAGI. CDR3 length: 17 amino acids. With 0 bases removed from V and 7 bases from J, the gap between germline ends came to 19 bases.

The sample consisted of lung tumor tissue. The TCR sequence derives from a woman aged 55-70 years with non-small cell lung cancer. The chain carries TRBV6-5 and TRBJ2-1; D is uncertain. The CDR3 region is CASSYSIPNGSRNEQFF. The CDR3 DNA is TGTGCCAGCAGTTACTCGATCCCTAACGGGTCTCGGAATGAGCAGTTCTTC.